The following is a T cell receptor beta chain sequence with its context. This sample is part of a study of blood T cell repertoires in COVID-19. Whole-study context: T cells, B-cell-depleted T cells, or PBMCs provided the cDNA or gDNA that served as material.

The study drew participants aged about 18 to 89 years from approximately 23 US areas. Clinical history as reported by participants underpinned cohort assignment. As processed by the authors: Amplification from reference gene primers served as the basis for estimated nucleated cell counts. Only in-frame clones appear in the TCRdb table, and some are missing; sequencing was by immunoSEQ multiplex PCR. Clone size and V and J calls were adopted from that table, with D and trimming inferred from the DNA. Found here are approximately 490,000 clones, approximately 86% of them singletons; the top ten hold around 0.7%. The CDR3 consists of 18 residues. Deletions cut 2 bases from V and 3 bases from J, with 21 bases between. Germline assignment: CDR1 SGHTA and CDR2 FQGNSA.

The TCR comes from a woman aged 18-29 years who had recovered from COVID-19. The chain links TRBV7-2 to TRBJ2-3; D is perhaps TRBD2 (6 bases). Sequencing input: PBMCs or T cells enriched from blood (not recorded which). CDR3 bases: TGTGCCAGCAGCTTAAGGAGCGGCGGAGGGCTTAGAACAGATACGCAGTATTTT. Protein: CASSLRSGGGLRTDTQYF.